This TCR beta chain was obtained from a study of blood T cell repertoires in COVID-19. Produced via immunoSEQ multiplex PCR; TCRdb's table is partial and in-frame only. This repertoire shows a few hundred thousand clones, 88% found once; its top ten account for 1.6%. Between the trimmed V and J ends, which lost 6 bases and 6 bases, there was a span of 15 bases. Germline CDR1 SNHLY, CDR2 FYNNEI. The CDR3 contains 15 residues. This receptor was identified in a woman aged 25-40 years with COVID-19, enrolled during active disease. This sequence joins TRBV2 and TRBJ1-6, with D tentatively TRBD1 (5 bases). Sequences were obtained from peripheral blood. The CDR3 DNA reads TGTGCCAGCAGCCCTTACGGGGGGGTTAATTCACCCCTCCACTTT. It codes for CASSPYGGVNSPLHF.